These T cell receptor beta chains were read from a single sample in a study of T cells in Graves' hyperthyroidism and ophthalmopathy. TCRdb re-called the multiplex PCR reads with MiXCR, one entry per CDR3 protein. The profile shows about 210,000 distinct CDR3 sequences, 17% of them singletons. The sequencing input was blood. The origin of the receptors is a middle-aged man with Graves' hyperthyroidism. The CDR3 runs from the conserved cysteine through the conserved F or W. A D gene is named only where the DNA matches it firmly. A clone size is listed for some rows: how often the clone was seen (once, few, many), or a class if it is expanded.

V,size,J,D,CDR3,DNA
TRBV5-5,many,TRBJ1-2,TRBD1,CASSSWDSLGRGYTF,TGTGCCAGCAGCTCCTGGGACAGTTTAGGACGTGGCTACACCTTC
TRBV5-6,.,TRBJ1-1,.,CASSLRGRSNTEAFF,TGTGCCAGCAGCTTGAGGGGGAGGTCAAACACTGAAGCTTTCTTT
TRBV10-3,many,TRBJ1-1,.,CAISENRNTEAFF,TGTGCCATCAGTGAGAACAGGAACACTGAAGCTTTCTTT
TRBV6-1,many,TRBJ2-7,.,CASSGTPRSYEQYF,TGTGCCAGCAGTGGCACACCGAGATCCTACGAGCAGTACTTC
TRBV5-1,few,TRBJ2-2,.,CASSLQGVPGELFF,TGCGCCAGCAGCTTACAGGGAGTGCCCGGGGAGCTGTTTTTT
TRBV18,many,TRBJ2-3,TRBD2,CASSPLAGGEDTQYF,TGTGCCAGCTCACCCCTAGCGGGAGGGGAGGATACGCAGTATTTT
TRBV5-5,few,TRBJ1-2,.,CASSSGGSNFYGYTF,TGTGCCAGCAGCTCGGGGGGGAGCAACTTCTATGGCTACACCTTC
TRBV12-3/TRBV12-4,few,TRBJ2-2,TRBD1,CASSLDRRSGELFF,TGTGCCAGCAGTTTGGACAGGCGGTCCGGGGAGCTGTTTTTT
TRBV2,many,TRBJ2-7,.,CASSAHLSSYEQYF,TGTGCCAGCAGTGCGCATCTGAGCTCCTACGAGCAGTACTTC
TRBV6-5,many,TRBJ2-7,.,CASQSGTSYEQYF,TGTGCCAGCCAGTCGGGTACGAGCTACGAGCAGTACTTC
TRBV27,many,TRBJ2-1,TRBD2,CASSPLAGGYNEQFF,TGTGCCAGCAGCCCTTTAGCGGGAGGGTACAATGAGCAGTTCTTC
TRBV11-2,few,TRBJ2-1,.,CASSLVRDEQFF,TGTGCCAGCAGCTTAGTTAGGGATGAGCAGTTCTTC
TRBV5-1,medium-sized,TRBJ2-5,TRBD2,CASSLAASGSWETQYF,TGCGCCAGCAGCTTGGCGGCTAGCGGGAGTTGGGAGACCCAGTACTTC
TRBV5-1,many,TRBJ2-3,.,CASSRSGSSTDTQYF,TGCGCCAGCAGTCGGAGCGGGTCTAGCACAGATACGCAGTATTTT
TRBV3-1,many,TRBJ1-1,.,CASSQAGTLNTEAFF,TGTGCCAGCAGCCAGGCCGGGACACTAAACACTGAAGCTTTCTTT
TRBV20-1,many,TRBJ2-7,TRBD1,CSATLAGQGVEQYF,TGCAGTGCTACCCTCGCGGGACAGGGAGTCGAGCAGTACTTC
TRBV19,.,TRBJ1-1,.,CATTTGANTEAFF,TGTGCCACCACGACAGGCGCGAACACTGAAGCTTTCTTT
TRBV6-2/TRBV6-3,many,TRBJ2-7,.,CASSYWDWSYEQYF,TGTGCCAGCAGTTACTGGGACTGGTCCTACGAGCAGTACTTC
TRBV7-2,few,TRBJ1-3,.,CASSLTGHSGNTIYF,TGTGCCAGCAGCCTCACAGGGCACTCTGGAAACACCATATATTTT
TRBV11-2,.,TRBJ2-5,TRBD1,CASSHGTGVETQYF,TGTGCCAGCAGCCATGGGACAGGGGTAGAGACCCAGTACTTC
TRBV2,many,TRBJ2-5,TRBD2,CASSDGGRSGAEETQYF,TGTGCCAGCAGTGATGGAGGGCGGAGCGGGGCAGAAGAGACCCAGTACTTC
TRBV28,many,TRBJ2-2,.,CASNPDWNTGELFF,TGTGCCAGCAATCCCGACTGGAACACCGGGGAGCTGTTTTTT
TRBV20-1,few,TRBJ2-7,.,CSALRQRDEQYF,TGCAGTGCTTTGAGACAGAGAGACGAGCAGTACTTC
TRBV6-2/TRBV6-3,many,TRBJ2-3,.,CASRPDNTDTQYF,TGTGCCAGCAGACCGGACAACACAGATACGCAGTATTTT
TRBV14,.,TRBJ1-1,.,CATIREEAFF,TGTGCCACCATCCGGGAGGAAGCTTTCTTT
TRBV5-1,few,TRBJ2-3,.,CASSLRFSTDTQYF,TGCGCCAGCAGCTTGCGATTTAGCACAGATACGCAGTATTTT
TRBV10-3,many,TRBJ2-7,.,CAISESIDAYEQYF,TGTGCCATCAGTGAGTCGATAGACGCCTACGAGCAGTACTTC